The clone carrying this TCR beta chain was seen repeatedly, ten times or more. What it binds is unknown. The data were taken from a study of spatial heterogeneity in lung cancer. Across the study: Each time, sequencing found more beta-chain sequences than alpha-chain sequences. General study points: Resection blood, more than follow-up blood, showed ubiquitous expanded tumor TCRs.

TCRdb re-called the 5' RACE reads through MiXCR, storing one row per CDR3 protein. The sample consists of approximately 24,000 distinct CDR3 sequences, about 4.3% of them appearing once. Time point reported: sample taken at primary tumor resection. The cohort: around 77 early-stage, untreated non-small cell lung cancer patients. Tumor, nontumor lung or frozen PBMC supplied whole RNA, sequenced without sorting. The CDR3 contains 16 residues. Deletions cut 6 bases from V and 6 bases from J, with 18 bases between. Germline values: CDR1 KGHSH, CDR2 LQKENI. The specimen comprised PBMCs, sampled at surgery. This receptor was obtained from a male donor with early-stage non-small cell lung cancer. The chain is built from TRBV18 and TRBJ1-6, with D unresolved. The DNA for the CDR3 is TGTGCCAGCTCCCCGGTGGGCCCAGAGGGTAATTCACCCCTCCACTTT. This encodes CASSPVGPEGNSPLHF.